One and the same sample provided the 14 T cell receptor beta chains below, sequenced in a study of T cells after yellow fever vaccination (dated 2019 in TCRdb). The treatment or condition label for this specimen denotes: live attenuated yellow fever vaccine strain. The receptor library was made with 5' RACE. For sequencing, an Illumina NovaSeq 6000 was employed. TCRdb reran the public reads through fastp at Q25 and MiXCR, keeping productive beta chains. Identical CDR3 proteins give one entry, which carries the most common genes and DNA. In this sample the table shows approximately 450,000 distinct CDR3 sequences, around 19% of which occur a single time. The ten largest account for 18% of the sample. The sample in question was PBMCs, obtained before the yellow fever booster vaccination. The receptor set was obtained from a man aged 18 to 35 who received the YFV17D yellow fever vaccine.

This clonotype came up a few times. The genes are TRBV29-1 and TRBJ1-1; D is unclear. The CDR3 contains 12 residues. Germline V gene lookup returns CDR1 SQVTM and CDR2 ANQGSEA. Deletions cut 0 bases from V and 6 bases from J, with 8 bases between. CDR3 sequence (DNA): TGCAGCGTTGAAGAGGGAAGGGCTGAAGCTTTCTTT. This gives the protein CSVEEGRAEAFF.

This clonotype came up many times. For the CDR3, the DNA is TGCAGTGCCCTTAGCACAGATACGCATACGCAGTATTTT. Translation: CSALSTDTHTQYF. The chain is built from TRBV20-1 and TRBJ2-3; D is unclear. With 6 bases removed from V and 7 bases from J, the gap between germline ends came to 17 bases. Germline values: CDR1 DFQATT, CDR2 SNEGSKA (reference sequence). This CDR3 spans 13 amino acids.

This clonotype was found a few times. V is TRBV6-2 or TRBV6-3 and J is TRBJ2-3; the match to TRBD1 covers 8 bases. CDR3 length: 16 amino acids. Per the germline V gene, CDR1 is MNHEY and CDR2 is SVGEGT. V was pared by 1 base and J by 4 bases, with 7 bases of the junction left unmatched. The CDR3 DNA is TGTGCCAGCAGTTACTTCAGGGGGCGCGGCGCAGATACGCAGTATTTT. Protein product: CASSYFRGRGADTQYF.

At least ten counts were recorded for this clonotype. The rearrangement uses TRBV12-3 or TRBV12-4 and TRBJ2-1; TRBD2 matches 8 bases. This CDR3 spans 12 amino acids. The ends lost 5 bases at V and 9 bases at J; junction bases unmatched: 3. CDR3 sequence (DNA): TGTGCCAGCAGTGGACTAGCATTTGAGCAGTTCTTC. Amino acids: CASSGLAFEQFF.

The gene calls are TRBV4-3 and TRBJ1-1, with TRBD1 matching 7 bases. The V gene end was trimmed by 4 bases and the J gene end by 6 bases; junction bases not matched to a gene: 5. This CDR3 contains 13 residues. Germline loops: CDR1 LGHNA, CDR2 YSLEER. For the CDR3, the DNA is TGCGCCAGCAGCCTCAGGGGGTACCCTGAAGCTTTCTTT. Protein: CASSLRGYPEAFF.

The V and J genes are TRBV20-1 and TRBJ2-7, with 8 bases that match TRBD1. The CDR3 runs to 14 residues. The germline V gene encodes CDR1 DFQATT and CDR2 SNEGSKA (reference sequence). J was trimmed by 2 bases and V by 4 bases; bases with no gene match: 7. CDR3 bases: TGCAGTGCTACCAAACAGGGGGACACCTACGAGCAGTACTTC. It encodes CSATKQGDTYEQYF.

The V call is TRBV6-1, the J call TRBJ2-6; TRBD1 agrees at 8 bases. After removal of 1 base from V and 0 bases from J, the junction contained 5 bases not matched to a gene. Germline loops: CDR1 MNHNS, CDR2 SASEGT. CDR3 length equals 18 residues. CDR3 protein: CASSEDRTGSSGANVLTF. The CDR3 DNA is TGTGCCAGCAGTGAAGACCGGACAGGGAGCTCTGGGGCCAACGTCCTGACTTTC.

The chain recombines TRBV10-3 with TRBJ2-1; D perhaps matches TRBD1 (6 bases). CDR1 is ENHRY and CDR2 is SYGVKD in the germline V gene. V lost 2 bases and J lost 11, with 19 bases in between. The CDR3 has 15 residues. The CDR3 loop is CAISEPESQGYKQFF. The DNA for the CDR3 is TGTGCCATCAGTGAGCCGGAGTCCCAGGGGTATAAGCAGTTCTTC.

This chain uses TRBV11-3 with TRBJ2-3, with 10 bases matching TRBD2. Germline CDR1 SGHNT, CDR2 YENEEA. V trimming: 0 bases; J trimming: 5 bases; junction bases outside the gene matches: 11. The CDR3 sequence is 18 residues long. CDR3 bases: TGTGCCAGCAGCTTAGATCCCCCACTAGCGGGGATAGGAGATACGCAGTATTTT. Protein product: CASSLDPPLAGIGDTQYF. The variable domain in full, completed from reference TRBV11-3 and TRBJ2-3, reads EAGVVQSPRYKIIEKKQPVAFWCNPISGHNTLYWYLQNLGQGPELLIRYENEEAVDDSQLPKDRFSAERLKGVDSTLKIQPAELGDSAVYLCASSLDPPLAGIGDTQYFGPGTRLTVL.

The chain has TRBV7-9 and TRBJ2-1, with 8 bases aligning to TRBD1. Unmatched junction bases numbered 5, after V lost 8 bases and J lost 2 bases. The CDR3 has 14 residues. From germline, CDR1 is SEHNR and CDR2 FQNEAQ (reference sequence). As DNA, the CDR3 is TGTGCCAGCTCAGGGGGCAGCACCTACAATGAGCAGTTCTTC. The encoded protein is CASSGGSTYNEQFF.

This clonotype was observed a handful of times. This rearrangement joins TRBV6-2 or TRBV6-3 to TRBJ2-5; D uncertain. This CDR3 is built from 12 residues. V dropped 5 bases and J dropped 5 bases, with 9 bases sitting between them. In germline, CDR1 is MNHEY, CDR2 SVGEGT. The CDR3: CASSDAVETQYF. The CDR3 nucleotides are TGTGCCAGCAGTGATGCAGTTGAGACCCAGTACTTC.

This clonotype showed up many times. The genes are TRBV2 and TRBJ2-7; D is ambiguous. V lost 7 bases to trimming and J lost 2 bases, with 9 bases between them. The CDR3 spans 12 residues. Germline lookup yields CDR1 SNHLY and CDR2 FYNNEI. The CDR3: CASKRVTYEQYF. CDR3 nucleotides: TGTGCCAGCAAGCGCGTGACCTACGAGCAGTACTTC.

CDR3 sequence reads: CATSRDYTYEQYV. CDR3 in DNA: TGTGCCACCAGCAGGGACTACACCTACGAGCAGTACGTC. The chain uses TRBV15 and TRBJ2-7; TRBD2 might be the D (6 bases). Trimming took off 3 bases at V and 2 bases at J, with 8 bases between the two ends. Per germline, CDR1 LNHNV and CDR2 YYDKDF (reference sequence). This CDR3 is 13 amino acids long.

The chain joins TRBV6-6 to TRBJ1-4; weak D call: TRBD1 (5 bases). This CDR3 region has 14 residues. V lost 4 bases and J lost 5, with 11 bases in between. The germline V gene encodes CDR1 MNHNY and CDR2 SVGAGI (reference sequence). This CDR3 reads CASSSRAQNEKLFF. For the CDR3, the DNA is TGTGCCAGCAGTTCCAGGGCCCAGAATGAAAAACTGTTTTTT.